This record covers a single T cell receptor beta chain. As yet, its antigen is unknown. The entry originates in a study of T cells in localized non-small cell lung cancer. Clones were read by immunoSEQ multiplex PCR, and TCRdb kept only the in-frame ones, dropping some. In the table there are tens of thousands of clones, about nine tenths of which are singletons. Study conclusions and caveats: One tumor region alone was sequenced, and heterogeneity therefore remains possible. Adjacent uninvolved lung had the highest clonality, suggesting focused antigen responses. Among blood samples, higher T cell density accompanied longer overall survival.

This CDR3 is built from 12 residues. The sample in question was peripheral blood, obtained before any cancer treatment. The chain is built from TRBV1 and TRBJ2-1. TRBV1 is flagged as a pseudogene. This clonotype was obtained from a woman between 35 and 75 years old with stage I lung adenocarcinoma. CDR3 amino acids: CTQLLPRDEQFF. The DNA of the CDR3 is TGCACGCAGCTATTACCCCGCGATGAGCAGTTCTTC.